This passage covers 30 T cell receptor beta chains from one sample sequenced in a study of blood T cell repertoires in COVID-19. Produced via immunoSEQ multiplex PCR; TCRdb's table is partial and in-frame only. Here the sample spans about 490,000 clones, 75% to 90% being singletons. Sequenced sample: peripheral blood. These receptors all stem from a human donor in a cohort sampled during active COVID-19.

V and J are TRBV27 and TRBJ1-3; the D gene is possibly TRBD1 (5 bases). The CDR3 has 14 residues. V was shortened by 2 bases and J by 3 bases, with 8 bases between the two germline ends. Germline V CDR1 and CDR2: MNHEY, SMNVEV (reference sequence). CDR3 amino acids: CASSLRGFGNTIYF. The CDR3 DNA reads TGTGCCAGCAGTTTAAGGGGCTTTGGAAACACCATATATTTT.

CDR3 residues: CASKEGGLTGELFF. The CDR3 bases are TGTGCCAGCAAGGAGGGAGGATTGACCGGGGAGCTGTTTTTT. J is TRBJ2-2 and V is TRBV9, with D perhaps matching TRBD2 (6 bases). Germline CDR1 and CDR2: SGDLS and YYNGEE. The CDR3 extends over 14 amino acids. V was clipped by 6 bases and J by 5 bases, with 14 bases between them.

The gene calls are TRBV19 and TRBJ2-2; D uncertain. This CDR3 is built from 14 residues. The V end was cut by 3 bases, the J end by 1 base, with 6 bases between. Germline CDR1 LNHDA, CDR2 SQIVND (reference sequence). Here the CDR3 reads CASSINWNTGELFF. Written as DNA, the CDR3 is TGTGCCAGTAGTATTAACTGGAACACCGGGGAGCTGTTTTTT.

This chain joins TRBV19 and TRBJ2-4; 8 nucleotides align to TRBD2. CDR3 length: 17 residues. The germline gives CDR1 LNHDA, CDR2 SQIVND (reference sequence). V trimming: 3 bases; J trimming: 1 base; junction bases outside the gene matches: 8. The CDR3 protein is CASSMGSGASAKNIQYF. CDR3 DNA: TGTGCCAGTAGTATGGGTAGCGGGGCATCGGCCAAAAACATTCAGTACTTC.

V is TRBV6-4 and J is TRBJ1-1; weak D call: TRBD1 (5 bases). Germline CDR1 MRHNA, CDR2 SNTAGT. The CDR3 covers 15 residues. V was pared by 9 bases and J by 1 base, with 18 bases between. The CDR3: CARVLGEGRNTEAFF. DNA for the CDR3: TGTGCCAGGGTTCTGGGGGAGGGGCGGAACACTGAAGCTTTCTTT.

This chain uses TRBV6-6 with TRBJ2-3, with 10 bases lining up with TRBD2. Germline V gene lookup returns CDR1 MNHNY and CDR2 SVGAGI (reference sequence). The length of the CDR3 is 15 residues. J was trimmed by 5 bases and V by 7 bases; bases with no gene match: 9. The CDR3 loop is CASTISSGSKDTQYF. CDR3 bases: TGTGCCAGCACCATATCTAGCGGGAGTAAAGATACGCAGTATTTT.

V is TRBV28 and J is TRBJ2-7, with 14 bases fitting TRBD2. J was trimmed by 2 bases and V by 5 bases; bases with no gene match: 20. The length of the CDR3 is 21 residues. The germline gives CDR1 MDHEN, CDR2 SYDVKM. The CDR3 loop is CASSTLRAGTSGRIAPYEQYF. The CDR3 nucleotides read TGTGCCAGCAGTACTTTGCGGGCCGGGACTAGCGGGAGAATAGCCCCCTACGAGCAGTACTTC.

The chain employs TRBV6-6 and TRBJ1-2; D is uncertain. Germline loops: CDR1 MNHNY, CDR2 SVGAGI (reference sequence). V was clipped by 8 bases and J by 1 base, with 11 bases between them. This CDR3 region has 13 residues. For the CDR3, the DNA is TGTGCCAGCGTGTTGGAGAGTAACTATGGCTACACCTTC. It encodes CASVLESNYGYTF.

The chain carries TRBV6-2 or TRBV6-3 and TRBJ2-5; TRBD1 matches at 10 bases. The CDR3 contains 14 residues. The V and J ends lost 6 bases and 6 bases, in that order; junction bases with no gene match: 7. The germline V gene has CDR1 MNHEY and CDR2 SVGEGT. CDR3 sequence reads: CASSAPGQGKTQYF. In DNA, the CDR3 is TGTGCCAGCAGCGCCCCGGGACAGGGGAAGACCCAGTACTTC.

Regarding this clone: Other DNA sequences from this sample encode an identical CDR3 as well. The chain has TRBV7-9 and TRBJ2-7, with D tentatively TRBD2 (6 bases). V was cut by 3 bases and J by 4 bases, with 13 bases left in between. Germline-derived CDR1 and CDR2 are SEHNR and FQNEAQ (reference sequence). The CDR3 contains 14 residues. The CDR3 here is CASSLGGSAYEQYF. The DNA of the CDR3 is TGTGCCAGCAGCTTGGGGGGATCGGCTTACGAGCAGTACTTC. The complete variable domain, with remaining parts taken from reference TRBV7-9 and TRBJ2-7, reads DTGVSQNPRHKITKRGQNVTFRCDPISEHNRLYWYRQTLGQGPEFLTYFQNEAQLEKSRLLSDRFSAERPKGSFSTLEIQRTEQGDSAMYLCASSLGGSAYEQYFGPGTRLTVT.

The chain joins TRBV11-2 to TRBJ2-7, with 14 bases that match TRBD2. The length of the CDR3 is 17 residues. Per germline, CDR1 SGHAT and CDR2 FQNNGV. Germline trimming cut 2 bases from V and 5 bases from J; bases unmatched to any gene: 8. The CDR3 region has the DNA TGTGCCAGCAGCTTACACAGGACTAGCGGGAGGCAAAACGAGCAGTACTTC. Translating gives CASSLHRTSGRQNEQYF.

The chain links TRBV28 to TRBJ2-5; TRBD1 aligns across 7 bases. In germline, CDR1 is MDHEN, CDR2 SYDVKM. The CDR3 spans 13 residues. The V segment lost 6 bases and the J segment 2 bases; nucleotides outside the gene matches: 3. The CDR3 spells CASRGTVQETQYF. The DNA of the CDR3 is TGTGCCAGCAGGGGGACAGTACAAGAGACCCAGTACTTC.

V and J are TRBV6-5 and TRBJ2-5, with 10 bases that match TRBD1. The CDR3 extends over 13 amino acids. J lost 5 bases, V lost 8 bases, and 5 bases had no gene match. Germline CDR1 is MNHEY and CDR2 is SVGAGI. CDR3 coding DNA: TGTGCCAGCCATGACAGGGGGCGCGAGACCCAGTACTTC. This gives the protein CASHDRGRETQYF.

V gene TRBV29-1 combines with J gene TRBJ2-2; D possibly corresponds to TRBD1 (6 bases). Trimming took off 0 bases at V and 4 bases at J, with 15 bases between the two ends. This CDR3 is built from 16 residues. The V gene's germline CDR1 is SQVTM and CDR2 ANQGSEA. The CDR3 loop reads CSVEDRTVRVTGELFF. CDR3 sequence (DNA): TGCAGCGTTGAAGATAGGACAGTCCGTGTCACCGGGGAGCTGTTTTTT.

This clone was counted a few times. V is TRBV30 and J is TRBJ1-5; 8 bases are shared with TRBD1. The CDR3 is 15 amino acids. Germline loops: CDR1 GTSNPN, CDR2 SVGIG (reference sequence). Losses at the gene ends were 0 bases for V and 3 bases for J; bases not matched to a gene: 4. Here the CDR3 reads CAWSVTGAINQPQHF. CDR3 DNA sequence: TGTGCCTGGAGTGTGACAGGGGCGATCAATCAGCCCCAGCATTTT.

The CDR3 sequence is CASSPALNNYGYTF. Written as DNA, the CDR3 is TGTGCCAGCAGCCCCGCACTGAATAACTATGGCTACACCTTC. This chain links TRBV6-5 with TRBJ1-2; D not resolved. Trimming pared 6 bases from V and 1 base from J, leaving 12 bases between. CDR3 length: 14 residues. CDR1 is MNHEY, CDR2 SVGAGI, per germline.

The chain combines TRBV20-1 with TRBJ2-3; the match to TRBD1 covers 7 bases. V lost 3 bases, J lost 6 bases, and 9 bases stayed unmatched. The CDR3 length is 14 residues. Germline V gene data show CDR1 as DFQATT and CDR2 as SNEGSKA (reference sequence). The CDR3, as DNA: TGCAGTGCTAGTGTTCCTACAGGGGTGGATACGCAGTATTTT. Translating it yields CSASVPTGVDTQYF.

This clone has more than one count but fewer than ten. The genes are TRBV28 and TRBJ2-1; maybe TRBD2 (5 bases). The CDR3 covers 16 residues. Germline assignment: CDR1 MDHEN and CDR2 SYDVKM. Trimming shortened V by 3 bases and J by 8 bases, and 20 bases separated the two germline ends. DNA for the CDR3: TGTGCCAGCAGTTTCCTAGCCCCTATAGGAAGGGATGAGCAGTTCTTC. Protein product: CASSFLAPIGRDEQFF.

The V and J genes are TRBV2 and TRBJ2-3, with D possibly TRBD2 on 5 matching bases. V gave up 4 bases and J gave up 3 bases, with 5 bases separating them. CDR1 SNHLY and CDR2 FYNNEI come from the germline V gene. This CDR3 has 12 residues. The CDR3 reads CASSAGTDTQYF. The CDR3 DNA is TGTGCCAGCAGTGCGGGAACAGATACGCAGTATTTT.

The V gene is TRBV5-1, the J gene TRBJ1-1, with D uncertain. Germline CDR1 reads SGHRS; CDR2 reads YFSETQ. This CDR3 is 14 amino acids long. V lost 4 bases and J 0 bases, leaving 10 bases between the germline ends. The DNA of the CDR3 is TGCGCCAGCAGCCTGGACGGTTTGAACACTGAAGCTTTCTTT. It is translated as CASSLDGLNTEAFF.

This chain connects TRBV2 to TRBJ2-7; 7 bases line up with TRBD2. The ends lost 4 bases at V and 2 bases at J; junction bases unmatched: 2. CDR3 length: 13 amino acids. The germline gives CDR1 SNHLY, CDR2 FYNNEI. In DNA, the CDR3 is TGTGCCAGCAGTGCTAGCGGAGCCTACGAGCAGTACTTC. Its protein product is CASSASGAYEQYF.

In DNA, the CDR3 is TGCAGTGCTAGTCCGGGACTAGTCGTCAATGAGCAGTTCTTC. Protein: CSASPGLVVNEQFF. The chain couples TRBV20-1 to TRBJ2-1; TRBD2 matches at 8 bases. The CDR3 has 14 residues. Germline V lookup: CDR1 DFQATT, CDR2 SNEGSKA (reference sequence). The V gene end was trimmed by 3 bases and the J gene end by 6 bases; junction bases not matched to a gene: 7.

This clone has just a few counts. Additional DNA sequences in this sample encode the identical CDR3. The rearrangement links TRBV4-2 to TRBJ2-1; TRBD2 matches 15 bases. The J segment lost 4 bases and the V segment lost 4 bases, leaving 5 bases of the junction unmatched. Germline CDR1 is LGHNA and CDR2 is YNFKEQ. The CDR3 has 17 amino acids. CDR3 nucleotides: TGTGCCAGCAGCCCAGGGACTAGCGGGAGGTCGTACAATGAGCAGTTCTTC. Its protein is CASSPGTSGRSYNEQFF.

The rearrangement joins TRBV10-1 to TRBJ2-2; D uncertain. Looked up from germline, CDR1 is WNHNN and CDR2 is SYGVQD (reference sequence). V was cut by 3 bases and J by 0 bases, with 11 bases left in between. This CDR3 spans 16 amino acids. CDR3: CASSDHGYSNTGELFF. CDR3 in DNA: TGCGCCAGCAGTGACCATGGTTACTCGAACACCGGGGAGCTGTTTTTT.

This clone was found a few times. The chain uses TRBV2 and TRBJ1-1; tentative D call: TRBD1 (6 bases). The CDR3 extends over 16 amino acids. CDR1 and CDR2 (germline): SNHLY, FYNNEI. The V gene lost 2 bases and the J gene lost 6 bases, with 19 bases spanning the gap. The CDR3 sequence is CASSEFLGGPASEAFF. CDR3 in DNA: TGTGCCAGCAGTGAATTCCTTGGGGGCCCTGCTTCTGAAGCTTTCTTT.

Ten or more counts support this clone. This chain uses TRBV27 with TRBJ1-2; D may be TRBD1 (6 bases). The CDR3 is 15 residues long. With 5 bases removed from V and 4 bases from J, the gap between germline ends came to 17 bases. Germline CDR1 reads MNHEY; CDR2 reads SMNVEV (reference sequence). In DNA form, the CDR3 reads TGTGCCAGCAGTCCTAGGGGGAGGGCTGGCTATGGCTACACCTTC. This sequence encodes CASSPRGRAGYGYTF.

The chain links TRBV4-1 to TRBJ1-2; 9 bases map to TRBD1. The CDR3 loop spans 17 amino acids. After removal of 4 bases from V and 7 bases from J, the junction contained 16 bases not matched to a gene. CDR1 and CDR2 (germline): MGHRA, YSYEKL. The CDR3 region is CASSRSEGDRAVSGYTF. CDR3 DNA sequence: TGCGCCAGCAGCCGTTCCGAGGGGGACAGGGCAGTGAGTGGCTACACCTTC.

The chain recombines TRBV29-1 with TRBJ1-2, with D tentatively TRBD1 (5 bases). Trimming shortened V by 8 bases and J by 3 bases, and 10 bases separated the two germline ends. CDR1 is SQVTM, CDR2 ANQGSEA, per germline. The CDR3 sequence is 11 residues long. The CDR3 protein is CSWTGDYGYTF. CDR3 nucleotide sequence: TGCAGCTGGACGGGGGACTATGGCTACACCTTC.

The chain couples TRBV5-4 to TRBJ2-2; D is possibly TRBD1 (5 bases). There are 15 residues in the CDR3. CDR1 SGHNT and CDR2 YYREEE come from the germline V gene (reference sequence). Trimming took off 4 bases at V and 3 bases at J, with 13 bases between the two ends. The CDR3: CASSMSSRDTGELFF. DNA of the CDR3: TGTGCCAGCAGCATGAGCTCCAGGGACACCGGGGAGCTGTTTTTT.

The V and J genes are TRBV19 and TRBJ2-1, with 7 bases identical to TRBD2. The CDR3 runs to 14 residues. Germline CDR1 reads LNHDA; CDR2 reads SQIVND (reference sequence). Trimming cost V 8 bases and J 0 bases; bases outside gene matches: 4. CDR3: CASAGGISYNEQFF. As DNA, the CDR3 is TGTGCCAGTGCCGGGGGGATCTCCTACAATGAGCAGTTCTTC.